One and the same sample provided the 5 T cell receptor beta chains below, sequenced in a study of shared clonotypes between healthy human individuals. Positive CCR7 selection of CD45RO-negative cells yielded the naive CD8 cells, and terminally differentiated effector memory CD45RA+ cells were excluded. The protocol was immunoSEQ multiplex PCR, while the TCRdb copy is restricted to in-frame clones and leaves out a portion. Among just over 2,000,000 clones listed, about 94% were seen once. The sample comprised naive CD8+ T cells sorted from blood. The receptors derive from a man between 18 and 35 years old in good health.

To note about this clone: The junction differs from germline at one of its ends, possibly a read error. The chain couples TRBV30 to TRBJ2-1; 10 nucleotides match TRBD1. The CDR3 is made up of 10 amino acids. Germline-derived CDR1 and CDR2 are GTSNPN and SVGIG (reference sequence). Written as DNA, the CDR3 is TGCGGACAGGGGGAAAATGAGCAGTTCTTC. It codes for CGQGENEQFF.

The genes are TRBV13 and TRBJ1-3; D is possibly TRBD1 (5 bases). The CDR3 totals 14 residues. Per the germline V gene, CDR1 is PRHDT and CDR2 is FYEKMQ (reference sequence). V was pared by 4 bases and J by 3 bases, with 10 bases between. The CDR3 nucleotides are TGTGCCAGCAGCTCAAGGGGTGGTGGAAACACCATATATTTT. It is translated as CASSSRGGGNTIYF. Full variable domain (outside the CDR3, taken from reference TRBV13 and TRBJ1-3): AAGVIQSPRHLIKEKRETATLKCYPIPRHDTVYWYQQGPGQDPQFLISFYEKMQSDKGSIPDRFSAQQFSDYHSELNMSSLELGDSALYFCASSSRGGGNTIYFGEGSWLTVV.

There are a few counts of this clone. CDR3 in amino acids: CASSLVPAAGGNTIYF. The DNA of the CDR3 is TGTGCCAGCAGCTTAGTCCCGGCGGCGGGGGGAAACACCATATATTTT. The chain uses TRBV7-2 and TRBJ1-3; no clear D gene. In germline, CDR1 is SGHTA, CDR2 FQGNSA. Trimming removed 1 base from V and 4 bases from J, with 14 bases in between. This CDR3 is built from 16 residues.

The V gene is TRBV6-5, the J gene TRBJ1-4; 7 nucleotides match TRBD1. The germline V gene encodes CDR1 MNHEY and CDR2 SVGAGI. Unmatched junction bases numbered 9, after V lost 7 bases and J lost 7 bases. The length of the CDR3 is 14 residues. The CDR3 DNA reads TGTGCCAGCACCGTGACAGGGCTGGGTGAAAAACTGTTTTTT. Encoded protein: CASTVTGLGEKLFF.

This clone was detected only once. The V and J genes are TRBV7-3 and TRBJ2-1, with D unclear. Trimming cost V 4 bases and J 6 bases, with 13 bases left between them. The CDR3 sequence is 14 residues long. CDR1 SGHTA and CDR2 FQGTGA come from the germline V gene. Here the CDR3 DNA reads TGTGCCAGCAGCTCGGTCGGCGGATTCAATGAGCAGTTCTTC. Translation gives CASSSVGGFNEQFF.